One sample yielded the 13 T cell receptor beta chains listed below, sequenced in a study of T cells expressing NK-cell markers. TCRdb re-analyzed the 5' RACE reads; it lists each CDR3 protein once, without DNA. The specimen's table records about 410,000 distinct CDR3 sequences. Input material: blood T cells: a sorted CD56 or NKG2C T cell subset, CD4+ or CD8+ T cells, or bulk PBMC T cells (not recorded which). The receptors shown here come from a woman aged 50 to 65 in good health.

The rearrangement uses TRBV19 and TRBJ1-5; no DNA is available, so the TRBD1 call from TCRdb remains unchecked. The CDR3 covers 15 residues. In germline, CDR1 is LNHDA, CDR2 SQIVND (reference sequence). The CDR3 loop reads CASSMAGASNQPQHF.

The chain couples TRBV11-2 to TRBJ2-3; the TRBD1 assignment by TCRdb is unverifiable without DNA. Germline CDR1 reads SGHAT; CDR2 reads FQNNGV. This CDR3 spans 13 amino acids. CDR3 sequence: CASSLEGRGPLYF.

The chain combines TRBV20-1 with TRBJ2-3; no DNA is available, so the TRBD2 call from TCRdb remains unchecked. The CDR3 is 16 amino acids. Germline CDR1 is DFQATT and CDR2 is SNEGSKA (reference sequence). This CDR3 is CSASATSGVSTDTQYF.

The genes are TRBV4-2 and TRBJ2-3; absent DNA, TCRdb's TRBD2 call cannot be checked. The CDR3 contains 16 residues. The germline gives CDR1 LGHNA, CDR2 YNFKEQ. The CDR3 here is CASSQGMLEGRDTQYF.

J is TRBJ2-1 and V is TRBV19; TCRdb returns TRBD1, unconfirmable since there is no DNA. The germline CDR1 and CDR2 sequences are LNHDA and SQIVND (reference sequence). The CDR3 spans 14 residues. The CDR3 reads CASSREISYNEQFF.

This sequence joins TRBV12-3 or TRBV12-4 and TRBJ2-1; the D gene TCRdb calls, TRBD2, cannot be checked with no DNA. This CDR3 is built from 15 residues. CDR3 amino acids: CASTLDGSGTGEQFF.

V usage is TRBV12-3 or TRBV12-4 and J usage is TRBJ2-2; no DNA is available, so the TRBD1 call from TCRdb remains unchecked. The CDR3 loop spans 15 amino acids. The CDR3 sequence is CASSLRGMQGGELFF.

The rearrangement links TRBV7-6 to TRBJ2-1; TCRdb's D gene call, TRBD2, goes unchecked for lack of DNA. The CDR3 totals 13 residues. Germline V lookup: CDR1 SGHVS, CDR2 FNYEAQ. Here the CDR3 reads CASSRLARSEQFF.

CDR3 amino acids: CATSDDTGWSGYTF. V is TRBV24-1 and J is TRBJ1-2; TCRdb proposes TRBD1, but this gene call is untestable without DNA. Per the germline V gene, CDR1 is KGHDR and CDR2 is SFDVKD. CDR3 length: 14 amino acids.

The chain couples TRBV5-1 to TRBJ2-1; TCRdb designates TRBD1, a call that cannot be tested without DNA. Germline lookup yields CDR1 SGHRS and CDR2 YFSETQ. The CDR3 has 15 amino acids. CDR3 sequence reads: CASSPPGAGYNEQFF.

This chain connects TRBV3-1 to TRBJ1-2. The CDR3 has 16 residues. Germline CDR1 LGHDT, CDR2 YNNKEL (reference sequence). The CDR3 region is CASSQDLRTANYGYTF.

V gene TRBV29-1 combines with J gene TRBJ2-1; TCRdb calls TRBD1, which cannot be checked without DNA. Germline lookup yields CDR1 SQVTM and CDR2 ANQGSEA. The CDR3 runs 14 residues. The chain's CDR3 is CSVTRGANYNEQFF.

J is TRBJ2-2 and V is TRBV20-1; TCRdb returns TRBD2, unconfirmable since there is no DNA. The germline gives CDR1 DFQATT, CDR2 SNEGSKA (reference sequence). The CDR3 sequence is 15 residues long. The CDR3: CTARPSGWNTGELFF.